Shown below are 16 T cell receptor beta chains from a single sample sequenced in a study of cytomegalovirus exposure and HLA in healthy donors. Primers included in the PCR were 60 Vbeta and 13 Jbeta primers. Sequenced by immunoSEQ multiplex PCR; TCRdb stores in-frame clones only, minus some. Of under 150,000 clones in the sample, 82% were seen once. The specimen was PBMCs. The receptor set was obtained from a male donor in good health and CMV-seronegative.

This clone has just a few counts. The rearrangement uses TRBV25-1 and TRBJ2-1; the match to TRBD1 covers 9 bases. Germline V gives CDR1 MGHDK, CDR2 SYGVNS. The CDR3 is made up of 15 amino acids. V dropped 8 bases and J dropped 2; count of bases not matched to a gene: 7. CDR3 amino acids: CASRSTGGAYNEQFF. CDR3 nucleotide sequence: TGTGCCAGCCGATCCACAGGGGGCGCCTACAATGAGCAGTTCTTC.

This clone appeared a few times. This chain connects TRBV27 to TRBJ2-7, with D possibly being TRBD2 (5 bases). The CDR3 covers 12 residues. The ends were cut back, 8 bases at V and 6 bases at J, with 14 bases in the middle. Germline V gives CDR1 MNHEY, CDR2 SMNVEV (reference sequence). The CDR3 DNA sequence: TGTGCCAGCCAAGGCCTTGGGAGCGAGCAGTACTTC. Protein: CASQGLGSEQYF.

CDR3 protein: CASRGGQGASGRRTDTQYF. DNA for the CDR3: TGTGCCAGCAGGGGGGGACAGGGAGCGAGCGGGAGGCGCACAGATACGCAGTATTTT. The gene calls are TRBV21-1 and TRBJ2-3; no check of the table's D call, TRBD2, against the DNA was made. TRBV21-1 is noted as a pseudogene. This CDR3 comprises 19 residues.

V gene TRBV4-2 combines with J gene TRBJ1-2; D is unclear. V lost 0 bases, J lost 4 bases, and 6 bases lay in between. Per germline, CDR1 LGHNA and CDR2 YNFKEQ. The CDR3 is made up of 13 amino acids. This CDR3 is CASSQDGPYGYTF. The CDR3 coding sequence is TGTGCCAGCAGCCAAGATGGGCCCTATGGCTACACCTTC.

The rearrangement links TRBV6-1 to TRBJ2-1; 9 bases match TRBD2. The CDR3 has 13 residues. The germline CDR1 and CDR2 sequences are MNHNS and SASEGT. J gave up 13 bases and V 1 base, and 5 bases lay outside the gene matches. For the CDR3, the DNA is TGTGCCAGCAGTGAAGGCGATAGCGGGAGTCAGTTCTTC. This codes for CASSEGDSGSQFF.

This clone came up a few times. The CDR3 bases are TGTGCCAGCAGCCCACCCCTCGGGGATGACAACACCTTC. Protein product: CASSPPLGDDNTF. This sequence joins TRBV7-9 and TRBJ1-2; D not resolved. The CDR3 length is 13 residues. V gave up 5 bases and J gave up 12 bases, with 19 bases separating them. Germline V CDR1 and CDR2: SEHNR, FQNEAQ (reference sequence).

The chain recombines TRBV9 with TRBJ2-3; the D is unclear. From germline, CDR1 is SGDLS and CDR2 YYNGEE. The germline V and J ends were trimmed by 4 bases and 4 bases, with 16 bases remaining between them. CDR3 length: 15 amino acids. DNA of the CDR3: TGTGCCAGCAGCCCGAGACTGTTCTTGGCAGATACGCAGTATTTT. Amino acid sequence: CASSPRLFLADTQYF.

The V call is TRBV9, the J call TRBJ1-4, with a possible D match to TRBD1 (6 bases). This CDR3 is built from 15 residues. In germline, CDR1 is SGDLS, CDR2 YYNGEE. V lost 4 bases and J lost 4, with 14 bases in between. Here the CDR3 DNA reads TGTGCCAGCAGCCTAGAGGGGGGGGATAATGAAAAACTGTTTTTT. Its protein is CASSLEGGDNEKLFF.

The rearrangement uses TRBV6-6 and TRBJ2-7; 7 bases align to TRBD1. CDR1 is MNHNY and CDR2 is SVGAGI in the germline V gene (reference sequence). V lost 2 bases, J lost 2 bases, and 3 bases stayed unmatched. This CDR3 is built from 14 residues. The CDR3 bases are TGTGCCAGCAGTTACCCTCAGGGGGCCTACGAGCAGTACTTC. This translates into CASSYPQGAYEQYF.

A remark on this clone: This CDR3 is also generated by other DNA sequences in the sample. The chain uses TRBV5-1 and TRBJ2-7; TRBD2 matches at 11 bases. Per the germline V gene, CDR1 is SGHRS and CDR2 is YFSETQ. This CDR3 region has 15 residues. V shed 4 bases and J 2 bases; nucleotides not matched to a gene: 5. The CDR3 DNA reads as TGCGCCAGCAGCCTAGGACTAGCGGGCCCCTACGAGCAGTACTTC. Its translation is CASSLGLAGPYEQYF.

A remark on this clone: Other DNA sequences of this sample code for an identical CDR3. V gene TRBV7-9 combines with J gene TRBJ2-7; D remains unclear. Germline assignment: CDR1 SEHNR and CDR2 FQNEAQ (reference sequence). V was trimmed by 2 bases and J by 4 bases, leaving 6 bases between them. The CDR3 is made up of 12 amino acids. The CDR3 sequence is CASSLTGYEQYF. CDR3 coding DNA: TGTGCCAGCAGCTTAACCGGGTACGAGCAGTACTTC.

This clone appeared once. This rearrangement joins TRBV29-1 to TRBJ2-5, with 7 bases fitting TRBD1. The closer fit of TRBJ2-7 to the DNA end suggests the J call may be wrong. The CDR3 is 14 residues long. Germline V gene lookup returns CDR1 SQVTM and CDR2 ANQGSEA. The CDR3 region is CSVELSGGAYEQYF. The CDR3 DNA is TGCAGCGTTGAGCTCTCAGGGGGAGCCTACGAGCAGTACTTC.

This chain connects TRBV28 to TRBJ1-5, with D unclear. V lost 6 bases to trimming and J lost 4 bases, with 13 bases between them. Germline CDR1 and CDR2: MDHEN and SYDVKM. This CDR3 has 14 amino acids. The CDR3 DNA is TGTGCCAGCAGCCTCGCAGTTTTTAATCAGCCCCAGCATTTT. This gives the protein CASSLAVFNQPQHF.

The rearrangement joins TRBV4-2 to TRBJ1-4; 8 bases map to TRBD1. The CDR3 loop spans 16 amino acids. Trimming at V came to 6 bases and at J to 0 bases, leaving 6 bases not matched to a gene. CDR1 is LGHNA and CDR2 is YNFKEQ in the germline V gene. CDR3 in amino acids: CASSRGQGPTNEKLFF. CDR3 in DNA: TGTGCCAGCAGTCGCGGACAGGGACCAACTAATGAAAAACTGTTTTTT.

This chain links TRBV2 with TRBJ2-3, with 7 nucleotides matching TRBD1. The length of the CDR3 is 14 residues. Per the germline V gene, CDR1 is SNHLY and CDR2 is FYNNEI. Losses at the gene ends were 6 bases for V and 2 bases for J; bases not matched to a gene: 5. The CDR3 loop is CASRPGTATDTQYF. For the CDR3, the DNA is TGTGCCAGCAGGCCCGGGACAGCCACAGATACGCAGTATTTT.

This sequence joins TRBV6-4 and TRBJ2-3; the match to TRBD1 covers 8 bases. The CDR3 spans 14 residues. Trimming took 6 bases from V and 7 from J; bases not matched to a gene: 9. Germline V gene lookup returns CDR1 MRHNA and CDR2 SNTAGT. CDR3 residues: CASRGTGPGNTQYF. In DNA, the CDR3 is TGTGCCAGCAGGGGGACAGGCCCCGGGAATACGCAGTATTTT.